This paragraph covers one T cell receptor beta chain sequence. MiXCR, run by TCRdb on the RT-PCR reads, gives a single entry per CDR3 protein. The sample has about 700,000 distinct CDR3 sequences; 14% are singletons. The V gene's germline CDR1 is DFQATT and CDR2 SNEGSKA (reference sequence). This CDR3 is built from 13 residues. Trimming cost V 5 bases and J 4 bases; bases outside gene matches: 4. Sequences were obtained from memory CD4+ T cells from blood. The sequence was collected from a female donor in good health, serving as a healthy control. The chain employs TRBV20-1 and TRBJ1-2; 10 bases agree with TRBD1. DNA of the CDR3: TGCAGTGCTGACAGGGGGCGCGGCTATGGCTACACCTTC. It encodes CSADRGRGYGYTF.